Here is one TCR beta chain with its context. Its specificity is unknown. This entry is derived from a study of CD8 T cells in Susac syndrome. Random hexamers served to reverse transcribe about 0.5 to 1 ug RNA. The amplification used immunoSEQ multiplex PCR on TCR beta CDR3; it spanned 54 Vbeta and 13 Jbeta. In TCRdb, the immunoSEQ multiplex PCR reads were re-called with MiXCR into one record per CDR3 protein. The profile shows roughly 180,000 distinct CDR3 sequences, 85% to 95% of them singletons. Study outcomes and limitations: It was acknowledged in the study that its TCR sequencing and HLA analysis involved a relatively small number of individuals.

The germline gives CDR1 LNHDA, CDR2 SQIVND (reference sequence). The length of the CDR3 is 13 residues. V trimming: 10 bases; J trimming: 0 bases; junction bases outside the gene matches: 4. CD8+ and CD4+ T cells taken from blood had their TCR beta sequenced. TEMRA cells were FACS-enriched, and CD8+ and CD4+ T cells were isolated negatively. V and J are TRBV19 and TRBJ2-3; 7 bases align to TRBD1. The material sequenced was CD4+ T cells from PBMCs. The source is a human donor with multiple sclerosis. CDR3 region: CATGTASTDTQYF. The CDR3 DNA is TGTGCCACCGGGACAGCTAGCACAGATACGCAGTATTTT.